Here is one TCR beta chain with its context. The antigen it binds to is not known. Germline and junction disagree at one end, which may indicate a read error. From its cysteine to its phenylalanine, the CDR3 spans 15 amino acids. Of all the DNA, just the CDR3 is kept, 45 bases in frame from base 1. The germline V gene (reference sequence) provides CDR1 PRHDT and CDR2 FYEKMQ. This entry comes from a study of T cells in Graves' hyperthyroidism and ophthalmopathy (dated by TCRdb to between 2018 and 2020). About the investigation overall: Peripheral blood was collected at initial diagnosis, before any treatment. The 100 or so discovery patients were randomly divided into training and test sets at a 7:3 ratio. Prospective prediction of ophthalmopathy was tested in an independent validation cohort of some 20 hyperthyroidism patients and some 17 patients who later progressed to ophthalmopathy. After sampling, hyperthyroidism patients received methimazole starting at 30 mg daily, and ophthalmopathy patients received high-dose intravenous methylprednisolone. The paper describes TCR Vbeta CDR3 sequencing of 120 to 150 peripheral blood samples, made up of about 41 ophthalmopathy patients, around 78 hyperthyroidism patients and roughly 17 progressor patients. To identify distinguishing TCR V-J signatures, a discovery cohort of around 100 patients was used, comprising 40 to 45 with Graves' ophthalmopathy and some 57 with stable Graves' hyperthyroidism. Thyroid tissue and blood T-cell repertoires from more than five Graves' hyperthyroidism patients were also compared in the study.

What the study reported, not specific to this receptor: Ophthalmopathy was separated from stable hyperthyroidism by a 13 V-J signature model, with around 90% sensitivity and roughly 81% specificity obtained in cross-validation and 80%/75% obtained in testing. Most expanded thyroid clonotypes (frequency above 0.001) were also found in blood, which suggests that blood repertoires may mirror thyroid immune responses. In validation, the model predicted progression to ophthalmopathy with approximately 71% sensitivity and about 73% specificity, a median of approximately 6.7 months before onset. No statistical method was used to fix the sample size in advance, and group allocation was not hidden from the investigators.

TCR beta CDR3 regions were amplified from RNA transcripts. A first-round RT-PCR of the TCR CDR3 used the HTBI primer set with the Qiagen OneStep RT-PCR kit. Libraries were constructed in a second round of multiplex PCR, after which size selection and purification were performed. Paired-end sequencing of the libraries was performed with 100 bp reads on an Illumina HiSeq2000. Processing in the source paper ran as follows. SOAPnuke was used to process the raw data, removing reads that contained adapters or uncalled bases, had a mean Phred below 15, or lacked an exact match to the constant primer or identifier. High-quality paired reads were merged using COPE v1.2.5, and each unique nucleotide sequence was defined as a clonotype. Clonotypes were aligned to IMGT TRBV, TRBD and TRBJ reference segments using MiTCR v1.1. The analysis included only V-J combinations with a frequency above 0.0001, which together covered roughly 99% of the repertoires. A TCS score was defined as the ratio of F50 (clonal expansion) to E x V (chaos), with BLOSUM62-based TCRdist applied between CDR3 peptides within each V-J. Welch's t-statistics and random forest reduced 500 to 550 V-J features to roughly 13, which were used in a naive Bayes classifier (R e1071). TCRdb ran its own pipeline on the public reads, namely fastp trimming at Q25 and MiXCR clone calling, and kept in-frame beta chains. A single entry per CDR3 protein holds the most common genes and DNA from its merged rows. For this entry, the V and J calls and clone size follow TCRdb and not the study's own pipeline. The sample yields 600,000 or so distinct CDR3 sequences; around 15% were counted once. The ten largest account for under 15% of the sample.

Moderately to severely active disease, a Clinical Activity Score of at least 3, a NOSPECS grade of at least 4, and a duration under 3 months were present in ophthalmopathy patients. Exclusion was applied to patients with uncontrolled infections, other autoimmune diseases, pregnancy or lactation. Clinical symptoms, serum thyroxine and TRAb, thyroid ultrasound, and orbital computed tomography formed the basis for the diagnoses. Ficoll-Paque density gradient centrifugation was used to isolate PBMCs from 8 to 10 ml of fresh peripheral blood. Total RNA was extracted with Trizol reagent, and quality was checked on an Agilent 2100 Bioanalyzer.

Sequencing input: blood. The receptor was derived from a woman in her fifties or sixties with Graves' ophthalmopathy. Rearrangement joined TRBV13 to TRBJ2-2; 9 bases in the middle match TRBD1. The CDR3: CTSSYNRGHTGELFF. The DNA is as follows: TGTACCAGCAGCTATAACAGGGGGCACACCGGGGAGCTGTTTTTT.